This TCR beta chain was observed in a study of beta chain features in type 1 diabetes. Study summary: Across all samples, roughly 100,000,000 sorted cells were examined.

TCRB transcripts that were expressed got sequenced, as all of the isolated RNA had been reverse transcribed. The protocol was immunoSEQ multiplex PCR, while the TCRdb copy is restricted to in-frame clones and leaves out a portion. Among 600,000 to 650,000 clones, 15% to 18% were seen once, and the ten largest hold about 0.093%. Based on CD45RO/CCR7/CD25/CD127/CD95/CD27, CD4+ regulatory, stem cell-like memory, naive and central memory cells were sorted. Germline values: CDR1 SQVTM, CDR2 ANQGSEA. The CDR3 extends over 15 amino acids. Trimming shortened V by 0 bases and J by 2 bases, and 14 bases separated the two germline ends.

The receptor comes from a man aged 18 to 29 in good health. The material sequenced was naive CD4+ T cells from blood. The V and J genes are TRBV29-1 and TRBJ2-7; D is possibly TRBD1 or TRBD2 (5 bases each). The CDR3: CSVEEGRGATYEQYF. In nucleotides, the CDR3 is TGCAGCGTTGAAGAGGGAAGAGGGGCCACCTACGAGCAGTACTTC.